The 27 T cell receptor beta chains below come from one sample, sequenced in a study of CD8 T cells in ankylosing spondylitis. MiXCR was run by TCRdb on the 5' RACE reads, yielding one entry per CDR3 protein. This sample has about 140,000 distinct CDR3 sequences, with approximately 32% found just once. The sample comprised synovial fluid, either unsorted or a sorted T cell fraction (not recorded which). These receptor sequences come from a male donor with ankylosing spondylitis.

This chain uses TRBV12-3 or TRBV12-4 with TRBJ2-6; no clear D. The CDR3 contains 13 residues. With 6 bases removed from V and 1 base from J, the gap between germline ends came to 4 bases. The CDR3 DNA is TGTGCCAGCAGACTGTCTGGGGCCAACGTCCTGACTTTC. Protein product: CASRLSGANVLTF.

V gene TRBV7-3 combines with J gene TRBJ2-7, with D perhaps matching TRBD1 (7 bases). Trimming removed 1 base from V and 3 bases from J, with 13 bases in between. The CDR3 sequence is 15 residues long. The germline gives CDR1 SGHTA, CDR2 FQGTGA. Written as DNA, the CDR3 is TGTGCCAGCAGCTTAAAGGGGGGACAGAACTACGAGCAGTACTTC. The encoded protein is CASSLKGGQNYEQYF.

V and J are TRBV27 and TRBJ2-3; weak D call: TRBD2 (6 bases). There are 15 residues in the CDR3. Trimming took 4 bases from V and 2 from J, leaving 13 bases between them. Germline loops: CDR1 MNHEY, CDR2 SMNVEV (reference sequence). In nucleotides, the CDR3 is TGTGCCAGCAGTTCCCGGGACTGGTCCACAGATACGCAGTATTTT. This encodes CASSSRDWSTDTQYF.

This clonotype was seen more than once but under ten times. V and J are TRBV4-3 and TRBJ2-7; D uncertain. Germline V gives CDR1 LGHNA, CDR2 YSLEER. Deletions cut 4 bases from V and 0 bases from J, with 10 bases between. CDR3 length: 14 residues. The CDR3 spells CASSPGWASYEQYF. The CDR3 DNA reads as TGCGCCAGCAGCCCGGGCTGGGCCTCCTACGAGCAGTACTTC.

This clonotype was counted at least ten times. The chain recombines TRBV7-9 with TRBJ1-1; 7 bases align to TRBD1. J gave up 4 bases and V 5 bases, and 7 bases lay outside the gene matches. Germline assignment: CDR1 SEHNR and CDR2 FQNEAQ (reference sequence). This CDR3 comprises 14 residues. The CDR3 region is CASSRTGARTEAFF. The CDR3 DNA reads TGTGCCAGCAGCAGGACAGGTGCGCGCACTGAAGCTTTCTTT.

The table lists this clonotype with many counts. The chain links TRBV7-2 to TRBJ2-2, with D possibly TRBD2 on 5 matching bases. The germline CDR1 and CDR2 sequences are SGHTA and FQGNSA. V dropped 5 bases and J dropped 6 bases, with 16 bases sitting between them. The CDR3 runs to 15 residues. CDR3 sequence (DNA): TGTGCCAGCAGCCAACGGACTGCACCGGCCGGGGAGCTGTTTTTT. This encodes CASSQRTAPAGELFF.

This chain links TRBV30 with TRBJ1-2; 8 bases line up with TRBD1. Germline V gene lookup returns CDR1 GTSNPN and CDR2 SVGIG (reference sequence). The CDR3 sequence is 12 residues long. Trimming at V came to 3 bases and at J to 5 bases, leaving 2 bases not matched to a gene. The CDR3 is CAWRGQAYGYTF. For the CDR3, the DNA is TGTGCCTGGAGGGGACAGGCTTATGGCTACACCTTC.

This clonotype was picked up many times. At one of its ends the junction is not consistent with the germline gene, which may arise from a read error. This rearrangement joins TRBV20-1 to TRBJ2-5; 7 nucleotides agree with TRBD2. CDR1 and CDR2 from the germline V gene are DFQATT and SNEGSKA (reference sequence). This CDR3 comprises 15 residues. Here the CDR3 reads CSATRLAGDQGTQYF. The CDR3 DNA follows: TGCAGTGCTACTAGGTTGGCGGGAGACCAAGGGACCCAGTACTTC.

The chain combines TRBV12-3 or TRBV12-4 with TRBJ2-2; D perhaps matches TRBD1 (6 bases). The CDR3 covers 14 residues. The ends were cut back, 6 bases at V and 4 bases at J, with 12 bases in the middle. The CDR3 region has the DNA TGTGCCAGCAGCGCCTACAGGGCCACCGGGGAGCTGTTTTTT. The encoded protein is CASSAYRATGELFF.

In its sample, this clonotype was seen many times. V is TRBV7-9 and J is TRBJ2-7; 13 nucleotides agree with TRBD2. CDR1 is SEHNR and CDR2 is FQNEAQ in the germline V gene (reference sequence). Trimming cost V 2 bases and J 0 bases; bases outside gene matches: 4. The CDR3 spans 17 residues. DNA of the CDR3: TGTGCCAGCAGCTTATTCGGACTAGCGGGGGTCTCCTACGAGCAGTACTTC. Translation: CASSLFGLAGVSYEQYF.

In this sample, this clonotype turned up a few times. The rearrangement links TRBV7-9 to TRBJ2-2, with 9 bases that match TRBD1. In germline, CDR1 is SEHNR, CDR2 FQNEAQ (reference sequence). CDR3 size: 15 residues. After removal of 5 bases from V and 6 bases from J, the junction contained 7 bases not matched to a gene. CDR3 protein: CASSLRDRAPGELFF. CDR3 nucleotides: TGTGCCAGCAGCCTCCGGGACAGGGCTCCCGGGGAGCTGTTTTTT.

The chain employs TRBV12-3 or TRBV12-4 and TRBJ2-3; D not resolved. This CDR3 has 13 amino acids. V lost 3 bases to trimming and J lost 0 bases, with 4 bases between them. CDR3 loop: CASSFGSTDTQYF. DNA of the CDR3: TGTGCCAGCAGTTTTGGAAGCACAGATACGCAGTATTTT.

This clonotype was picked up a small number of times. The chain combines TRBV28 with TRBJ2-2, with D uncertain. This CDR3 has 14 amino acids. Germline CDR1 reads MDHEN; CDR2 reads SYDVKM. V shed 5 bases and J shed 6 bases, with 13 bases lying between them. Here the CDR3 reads CASSRDSVSGELFF. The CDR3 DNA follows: TGTGCCAGCAGTCGAGACTCCGTATCCGGGGAGCTGTTTTTT. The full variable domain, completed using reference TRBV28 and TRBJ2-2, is DVKVTQSSRYLVKRTGEKVFLECVQDMDHENMFWYRQDPGLGLRLIYFSYDVKMKEKGDIPEGYSVSREKKERFSLILESASTNQTSMYLCASSRDSVSGELFFGEGSRLTVL.

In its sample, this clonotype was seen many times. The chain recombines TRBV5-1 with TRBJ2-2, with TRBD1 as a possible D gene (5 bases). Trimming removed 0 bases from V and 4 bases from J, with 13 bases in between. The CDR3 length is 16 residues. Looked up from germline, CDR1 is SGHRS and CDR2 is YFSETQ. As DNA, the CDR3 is TGCGCCAGCAGCTTGGTCTCCCAGGGAACCACCGGGGAGCTGTTTTTT. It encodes CASSLVSQGTTGELFF.

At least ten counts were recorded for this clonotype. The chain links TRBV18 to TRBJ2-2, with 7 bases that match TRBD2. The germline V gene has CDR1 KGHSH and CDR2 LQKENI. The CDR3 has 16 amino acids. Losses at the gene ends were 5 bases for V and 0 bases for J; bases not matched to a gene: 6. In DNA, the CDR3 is TGTGCCAGCTCATGGCGCGGGGGAACGAACACCGGGGAGCTGTTTTTT. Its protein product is CASSWRGGTNTGELFF.

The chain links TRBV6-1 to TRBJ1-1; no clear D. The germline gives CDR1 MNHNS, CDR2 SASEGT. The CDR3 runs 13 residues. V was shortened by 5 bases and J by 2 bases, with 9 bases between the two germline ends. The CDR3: CASSTILNTEAFF. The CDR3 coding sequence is TGTGCCAGCAGTACCATATTAAACACTGAAGCTTTCTTT.

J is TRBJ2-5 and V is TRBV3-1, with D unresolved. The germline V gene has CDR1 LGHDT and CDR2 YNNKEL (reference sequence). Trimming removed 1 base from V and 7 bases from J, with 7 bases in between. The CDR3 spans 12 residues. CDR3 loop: CASSQGVGTQYF. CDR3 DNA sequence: TGTGCCAGCAGCCAAGGAGTGGGGACCCAGTACTTC.

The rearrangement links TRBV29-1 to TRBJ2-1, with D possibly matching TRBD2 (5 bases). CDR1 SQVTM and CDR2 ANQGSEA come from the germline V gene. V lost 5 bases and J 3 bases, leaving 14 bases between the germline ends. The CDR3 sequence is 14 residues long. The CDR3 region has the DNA TGCAGCGTTCGCGAGGGCCTTGGCTACAATGAGCAGTTCTTC. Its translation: CSVREGLGYNEQFF.

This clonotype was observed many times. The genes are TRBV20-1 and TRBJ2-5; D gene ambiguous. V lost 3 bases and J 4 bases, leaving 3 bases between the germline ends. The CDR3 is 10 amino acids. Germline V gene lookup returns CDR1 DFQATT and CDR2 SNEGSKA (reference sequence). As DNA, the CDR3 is TGCAGTGCTAGCCTAGAGACCCAGTACTTC. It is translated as CSASLETQYF.

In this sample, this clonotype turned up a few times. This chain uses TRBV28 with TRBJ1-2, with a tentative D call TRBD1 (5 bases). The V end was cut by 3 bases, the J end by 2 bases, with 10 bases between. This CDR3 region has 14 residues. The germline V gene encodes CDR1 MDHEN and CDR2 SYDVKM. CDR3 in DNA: TGTGCCAGCAGTTTTACGACAGCCAACTATGGCTACACCTTC. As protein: CASSFTTANYGYTF.

CDR3 protein: CASSLLSRNTEAFF. DNA for the CDR3: TGTGCCAGCAGCTTATTAAGCCGGAACACTGAAGCTTTCTTT. The J gene is TRBJ1-1, the V gene TRBV11-2, with D hard to call. This CDR3 spans 14 amino acids. Per the germline V gene, CDR1 is SGHAT and CDR2 is FQNNGV. The ends were cut back, 2 bases at V and 1 base at J, with 8 bases in the middle.

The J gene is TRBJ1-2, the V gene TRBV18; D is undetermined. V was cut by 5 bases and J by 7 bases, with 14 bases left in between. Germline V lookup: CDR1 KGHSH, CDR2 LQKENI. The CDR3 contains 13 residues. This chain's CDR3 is CASSARIPGGYTF. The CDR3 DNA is TGTGCCAGCTCAGCTAGGATCCCGGGTGGCTACACCTTC. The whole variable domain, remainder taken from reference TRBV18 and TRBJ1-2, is NAGVMQNPRHLVRRRGQEARLRCSPMKGHSHVYWYRQLPEEGLKFMVYLQKENIIDESGMPKERFSAEFPKEGPSILRIQQVVRGDSAAYFCASSARIPGGYTFGSGTRLTVV.

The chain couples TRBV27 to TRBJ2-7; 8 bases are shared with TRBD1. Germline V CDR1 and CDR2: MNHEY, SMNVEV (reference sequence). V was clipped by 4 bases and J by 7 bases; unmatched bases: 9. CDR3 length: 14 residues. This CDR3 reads CASSSRQGRGEQYF. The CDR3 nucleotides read TGTGCCAGCAGTTCCCGACAGGGGCGGGGAGAGCAGTACTTC.

CDR3 loop: CSAKPLQVRGYTF. In DNA, the CDR3 is TGCAGTGCAAAACCCCTTCAGGTCCGCGGCTACACCTTC. J is TRBJ1-2 and V is TRBV20-1; D remains ambiguous. The CDR3 is 13 amino acids. V lost 6 bases and J lost 8, with 19 bases in between. Germline CDR1 is DFQATT and CDR2 is SNEGSKA (reference sequence).

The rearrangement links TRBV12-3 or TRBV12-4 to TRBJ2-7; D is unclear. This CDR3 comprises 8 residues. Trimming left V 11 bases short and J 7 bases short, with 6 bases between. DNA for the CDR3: TGTGCCCGAGATGAGCAGTACTTC. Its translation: CARDEQYF.

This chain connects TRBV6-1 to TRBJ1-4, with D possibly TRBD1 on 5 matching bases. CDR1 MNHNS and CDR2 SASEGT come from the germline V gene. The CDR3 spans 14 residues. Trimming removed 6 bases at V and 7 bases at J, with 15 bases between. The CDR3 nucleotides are TGTGCCAGCAGCTGGGGCAGGCAGGGTGAAAAACTGTTTTTT. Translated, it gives CASSWGRQGEKLFF.

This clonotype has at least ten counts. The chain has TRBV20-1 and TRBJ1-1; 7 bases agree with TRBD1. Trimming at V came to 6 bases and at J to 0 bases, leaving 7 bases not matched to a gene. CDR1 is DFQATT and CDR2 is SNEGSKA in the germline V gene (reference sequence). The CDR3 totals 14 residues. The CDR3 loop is CSAPPGTVNTEAFF. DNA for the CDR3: TGCAGTGCCCCCCCCGGGACAGTGAACACTGAAGCTTTCTTT.